Below are 11 T cell receptor beta chains sequenced from a single sample in a study of blood T cell repertoires in COVID-19. TCRdb's copy holds only in-frame clones and misses some; the assay was immunoSEQ multiplex PCR. The sample includes 40,000 or so clones, around 83% of them seen just once. The specimen was peripheral blood. These receptors all come from a man between 60 and 75 years old with acute or convalescent COVID-19.

This clone was counted between two and nine times. An end of the junction differs from the germline gene, which may be a read error. The V and J genes are TRBV7-9 and TRBJ1-2, with D perhaps TRBD1 (5 bases). This CDR3 region has 10 residues. Germline CDR1 and CDR2: SEHNR and FQNEAQ (reference sequence). In DNA form, the CDR3 reads TGTGCCAGCAGCTTAGCGGGACTAAACTTC. Its protein product is CASSLAGLNF.

The gene calls are TRBV7-9 and TRBJ2-3; a weak D match, TRBD2 (6 bases). The CDR3 contains 16 residues. Germline CDR1 and CDR2: SEHNR and FQNEAQ (reference sequence). Trimming left V 2 bases short and J 2 bases short, with 14 bases between. CDR3 region: CASSLRRDGATDTQYF. CDR3 bases: TGTGCCAGCAGCTTAAGGCGGGACGGAGCCACAGATACGCAGTATTTT. Together with reference TRBV7-9 and TRBJ2-3, the CDR3 gives the full variable domain: DTGVSQNPRHKITKRGQNVTFRCDPISEHNRLYWYRQTLGQGPEFLTYFQNEAQLEKSRLLSDRFSAERPKGSFSTLEIQRTEQGDSAMYLCASSLRRDGATDTQYFGPGTRLTVL.

The chain joins TRBV7-8 to TRBJ2-1; D gene ambiguous. CDR1 and CDR2 from the germline V gene are SGHVS and FQNEAQ. The CDR3 is 13 amino acids. Trimming took 4 bases from V and 7 from J, leaving 11 bases between them. The CDR3 is CASSYSGRNEQFF. For the CDR3, the DNA is TGTGCCAGCAGCTATTCAGGTAGGAATGAGCAGTTCTTC.

This chain joins TRBV11-2 and TRBJ2-5; 8 bases are shared with TRBD2. CDR1 and CDR2 from the germline V gene are SGHAT and FQNNGV. Unmatched junction bases numbered 13, after V lost 6 bases and J lost 4 bases. This CDR3 contains 16 residues. The CDR3 nucleotides read TGTGCCAGCAGTAACCTTAGCGGGACCCTGGCAGAGACCCAGTACTTC. Its translation: CASSNLSGTLAETQYF. The whole variable domain, remainder taken from reference TRBV11-2 and TRBJ2-5, is EAGVAQSPRYKIIEKRQSVAFWCNPISGHATLYWYQQILGQGPKLLIQFQNNGVVDDSQLPKDRFSAERLKGVDSTLKIQPAKLEDSAVYLCASSNLSGTLAETQYFGPGTRLLVL.

This clone was seen once. The gene calls are TRBV3-1 (or the pseudogene TRBV3-2) and TRBJ1-5; 8 nucleotides align to TRBD1. Germline V CDR1 and CDR2: LGHDT, YNNKEL (reference sequence). The CDR3 spans 14 residues. After removal of 5 bases from V and 1 base from J, the junction contained 1 base not matched to a gene. CDR3 nucleotides: TGTGCCAGCAGCGACAGGGGAAGCAATCAGCCCCAGCATTTT. Protein product: CASSDRGSNQPQHF.

The rearrangement links TRBV9 to TRBJ2-1, with 9 bases that match TRBD2. J lost 1 base, V lost 4 bases, and 6 bases had no gene match. The CDR3 sequence is 16 residues long. Per germline, CDR1 SGDLS and CDR2 YYNGEE. The CDR3 coding sequence is TGTGCCAGCAGCCCCCTAGCGGGGTCTTCCTACAATGAGCAGTTCTTC. It codes for CASSPLAGSSYNEQFF.

This clone was seen a single time. The V gene is TRBV7-8, the J gene TRBJ1-1, with 8 bases matching TRBD1. Germline trimming cut 5 bases from V and 4 bases from J; bases unmatched to any gene: 6. The CDR3 covers 14 residues. CDR1 is SGHVS and CDR2 is FQNEAQ in the germline V gene. The CDR3 DNA reads as TGTGCCAGCAGCCGACAGGGGACGTTCACTGAAGCTTTCTTT. This translates into CASSRQGTFTEAFF.

The chain couples TRBV20-1 to TRBJ1-1; D possibly corresponds to TRBD1 (5 bases). CDR1 is DFQATT and CDR2 is SNEGSKA in the germline V gene (reference sequence). The CDR3 runs 11 residues. Trimming removed 6 bases at V and 5 bases at J, with 10 bases between. This CDR3 is CSAGGYTEAFF. CDR3 DNA: TGCAGTGCCGGGGGATATACTGAAGCTTTCTTT.

Concerning this clone: The junction departs from the called germline gene at one end, perhaps through a read error. The rearrangement links TRBV5-1 to TRBJ2-7; TRBD1 aligns across 8 bases. The CDR3 spans 14 residues. CDR1 is SGHRS and CDR2 is YFSETQ in the germline V gene. The CDR3 loop reads CASSLQGEHYEHYF. The CDR3 DNA reads TGCGCCAGCAGCTTACAGGGGGAACACTACGAGCATTACTTC.

The J gene is TRBJ2-7, the V gene TRBV2, with TRBD2 matching over 10 bases. Per germline, CDR1 SNHLY and CDR2 FYNNEI. The CDR3 is 14 residues long. After removal of 8 bases from V and 2 bases from J, the junction contained 6 bases not matched to a gene. The chain's CDR3 is CASQPGLATYEQYF. The CDR3 nucleotides are TGTGCCAGCCAACCGGGACTAGCGACCTACGAGCAGTACTTC.

The rearrangement uses TRBV25-1 and TRBJ2-2; TRBD1 is a possible D gene (6 bases). CDR1 is MGHDK, CDR2 SYGVNS, per germline. V was cut by 5 bases and J by 0 bases, with 13 bases left in between. This CDR3 is built from 16 residues. CDR3 residues: CASSPTTGANTGELFF. The CDR3 DNA reads as TGTGCCAGCAGTCCGACGACAGGAGCGAACACCGGGGAGCTGTTTTTT.